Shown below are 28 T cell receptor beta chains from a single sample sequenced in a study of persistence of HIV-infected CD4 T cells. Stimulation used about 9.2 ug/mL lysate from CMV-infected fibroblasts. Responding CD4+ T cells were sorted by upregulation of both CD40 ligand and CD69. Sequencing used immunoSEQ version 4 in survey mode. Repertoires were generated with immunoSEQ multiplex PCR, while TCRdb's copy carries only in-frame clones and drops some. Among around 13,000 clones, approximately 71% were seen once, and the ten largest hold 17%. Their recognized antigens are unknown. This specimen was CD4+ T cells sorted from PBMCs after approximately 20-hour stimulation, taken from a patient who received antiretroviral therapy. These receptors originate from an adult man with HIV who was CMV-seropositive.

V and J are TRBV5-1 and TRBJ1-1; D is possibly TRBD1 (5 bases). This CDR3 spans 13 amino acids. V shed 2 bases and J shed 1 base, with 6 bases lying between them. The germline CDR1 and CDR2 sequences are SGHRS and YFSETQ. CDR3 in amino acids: CASSLQENTEAFF. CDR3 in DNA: TGCGCCAGCAGCTTACAGGAGAACACTGAAGCTTTCTTT.

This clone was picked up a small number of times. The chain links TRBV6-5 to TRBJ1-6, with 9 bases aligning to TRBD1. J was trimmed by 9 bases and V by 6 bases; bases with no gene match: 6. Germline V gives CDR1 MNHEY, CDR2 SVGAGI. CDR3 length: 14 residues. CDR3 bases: TGTGCCAGCAGAGGGGACAGGGAAGTTTCACCCCTCCACTTT. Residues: CASRGDREVSPLHF.

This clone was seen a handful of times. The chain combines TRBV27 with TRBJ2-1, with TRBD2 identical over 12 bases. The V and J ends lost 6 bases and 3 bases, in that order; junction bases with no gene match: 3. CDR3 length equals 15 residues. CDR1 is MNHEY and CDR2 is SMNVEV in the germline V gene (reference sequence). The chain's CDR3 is CASRKGLAGYNEQFF. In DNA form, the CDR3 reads TGTGCCAGCAGAAAGGGACTAGCGGGCTACAATGAGCAGTTCTTC.

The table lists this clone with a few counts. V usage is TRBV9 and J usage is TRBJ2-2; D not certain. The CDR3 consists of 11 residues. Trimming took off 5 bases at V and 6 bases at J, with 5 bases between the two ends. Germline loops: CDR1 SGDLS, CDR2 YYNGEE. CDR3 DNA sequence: TGTGCCAGCAGTGACGCCGGGGAGCTGTTTTTT. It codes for CASSDAGELFF.

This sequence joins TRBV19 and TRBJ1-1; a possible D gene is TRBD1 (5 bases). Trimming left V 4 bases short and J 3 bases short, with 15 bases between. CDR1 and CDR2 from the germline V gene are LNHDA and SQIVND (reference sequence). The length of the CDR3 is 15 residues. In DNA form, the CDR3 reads TGTGCCAGTAGTAGATCGGGGGGGGAGTACACTGAAGCTTTCTTT. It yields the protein CASSRSGGEYTEAFF.

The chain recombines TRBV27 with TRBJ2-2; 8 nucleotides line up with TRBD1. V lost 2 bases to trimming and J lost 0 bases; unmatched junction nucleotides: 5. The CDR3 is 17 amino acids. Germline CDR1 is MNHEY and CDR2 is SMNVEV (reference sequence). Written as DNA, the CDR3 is TGTGCCAGCAGTTTACGCTCCAGGGGGCCGAACACCGGGGAGCTGTTTTTT. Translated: CASSLRSRGPNTGELFF.

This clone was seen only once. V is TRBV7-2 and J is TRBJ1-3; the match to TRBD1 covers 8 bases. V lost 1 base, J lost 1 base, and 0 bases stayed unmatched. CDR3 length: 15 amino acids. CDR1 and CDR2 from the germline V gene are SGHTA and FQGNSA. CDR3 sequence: CASSLGTGSGNTIYF. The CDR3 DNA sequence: TGTGCCAGCAGCTTAGGGACAGGGTCTGGAAACACCATATATTTT.

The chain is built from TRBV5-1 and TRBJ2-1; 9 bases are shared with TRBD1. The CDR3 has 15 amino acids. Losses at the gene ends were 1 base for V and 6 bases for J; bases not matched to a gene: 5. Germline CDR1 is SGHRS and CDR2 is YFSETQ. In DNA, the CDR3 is TGCGCCAGCAGCTTGAGCGGGACAGGGACCAATGAGCAGTTCTTC. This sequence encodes CASSLSGTGTNEQFF. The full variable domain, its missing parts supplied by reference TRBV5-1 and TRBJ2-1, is KAGVTQTPRYLIKTRGQQVTLSCSPISGHRSVSWYQQTPGQGLQFLFEYFSETQRNKGNFPGRFSGRQFSNSRSEMNVSTLELGDSALYLCASSLSGTGTNEQFFGPGTRLTVL.

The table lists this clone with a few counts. The CDR3 nucleotides read TGTGCCAGCAGCCAAGGACGGAACTATGGCTACACCTTC. Encoded protein: CASSQGRNYGYTF. V usage is TRBV3-1 (or the pseudogene TRBV3-2) and J usage is TRBJ1-2, with D unclear. There are 13 residues in the CDR3. The germline CDR1 and CDR2 sequences are LGHDT and YNNKEL (reference sequence). Trimming removed 1 base from V and 2 bases from J, with 5 bases in between.

Here the CDR3 DNA reads TGTGCCAGCAGGGGGGCGGAGACAGATACGCAGTATTTT. Translation gives CASRGAETDTQYF. This sequence joins TRBV6-5 and TRBJ2-3; the D gene is possibly TRBD1 (6 bases). CDR3 length equals 13 residues. With 6 bases removed from V and 3 bases from J, the gap between germline ends came to 10 bases. CDR1 is MNHEY, CDR2 SVGAGI, per germline.

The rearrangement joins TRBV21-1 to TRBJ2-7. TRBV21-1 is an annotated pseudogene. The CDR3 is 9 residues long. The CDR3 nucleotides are TGTGCCAGCCCCTACGAGCAGTACTTC. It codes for CASPYEQYF.

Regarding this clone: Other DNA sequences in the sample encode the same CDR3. CDR3 sequence reads: CASSFGRGAPYEQYF. The CDR3 DNA reads TGCGCCAGCAGCTTCGGACGGGGGGCCCCCTACGAGCAGTACTTC. V is TRBV5-1 and J is TRBJ2-7; D possibly corresponds to TRBD2 (7 bases). Germline V CDR1 and CDR2: SGHRS, YFSETQ. Trimming took off 2 bases at V and 2 bases at J, with 14 bases between the two ends. The CDR3 consists of 15 residues.

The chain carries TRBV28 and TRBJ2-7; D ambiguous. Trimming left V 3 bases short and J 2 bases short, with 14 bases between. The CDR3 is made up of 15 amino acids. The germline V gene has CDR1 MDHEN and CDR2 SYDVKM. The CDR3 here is CASSLWVAPPYEQYF. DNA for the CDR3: TGTGCCAGCAGTTTGTGGGTAGCCCCTCCCTACGAGCAGTACTTC.

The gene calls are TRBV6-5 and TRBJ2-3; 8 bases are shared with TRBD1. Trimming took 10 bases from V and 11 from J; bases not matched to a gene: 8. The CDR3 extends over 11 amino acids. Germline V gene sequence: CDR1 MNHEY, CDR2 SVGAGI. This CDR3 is CATDSGTGQYF. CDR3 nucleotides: TGTGCCACCGACTCCGGGACAGGGCAGTATTTT.

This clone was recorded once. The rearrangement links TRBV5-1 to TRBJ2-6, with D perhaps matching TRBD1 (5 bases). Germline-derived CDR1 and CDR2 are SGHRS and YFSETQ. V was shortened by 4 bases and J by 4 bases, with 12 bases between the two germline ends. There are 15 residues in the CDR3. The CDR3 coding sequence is TGCGCCAGCAGCCACCAGGGCCCCGGGGCCAACGTCCTGACTTTC. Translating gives CASSHQGPGANVLTF.

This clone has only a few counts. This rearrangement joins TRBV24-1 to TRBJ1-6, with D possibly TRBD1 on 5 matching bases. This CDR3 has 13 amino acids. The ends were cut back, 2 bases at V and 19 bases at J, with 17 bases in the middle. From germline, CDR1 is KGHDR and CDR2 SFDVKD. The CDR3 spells CATSDSRGRSWHF. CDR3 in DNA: TGTGCCACCAGTGATTCAAGGGGTCGGTCTTGGCACTTT.

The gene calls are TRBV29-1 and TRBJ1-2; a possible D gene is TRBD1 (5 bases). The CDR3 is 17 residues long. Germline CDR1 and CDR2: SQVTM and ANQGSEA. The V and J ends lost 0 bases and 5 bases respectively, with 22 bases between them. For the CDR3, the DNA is TGCAGCGTTGAAGAAGGGTCCCGGGCAGGGAAGGGGTATGGCTACACCTTC. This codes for CSVEEGSRAGKGYGYTF.

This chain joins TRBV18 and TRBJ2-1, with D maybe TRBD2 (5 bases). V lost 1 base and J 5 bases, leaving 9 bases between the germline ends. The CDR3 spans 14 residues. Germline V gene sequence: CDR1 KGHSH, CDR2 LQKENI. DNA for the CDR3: TGTGCCAGCTCACCACTTCAGCGGAACAATGAGCAGTTCTTC. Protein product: CASSPLQRNNEQFF.

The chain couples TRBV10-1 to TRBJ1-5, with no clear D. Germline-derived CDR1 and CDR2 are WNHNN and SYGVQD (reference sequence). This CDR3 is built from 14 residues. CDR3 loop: CAALRSGPLGPQHF. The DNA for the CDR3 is TGCGCTGCACTAAGATCCGGCCCGCTCGGGCCCCAGCATTTT.

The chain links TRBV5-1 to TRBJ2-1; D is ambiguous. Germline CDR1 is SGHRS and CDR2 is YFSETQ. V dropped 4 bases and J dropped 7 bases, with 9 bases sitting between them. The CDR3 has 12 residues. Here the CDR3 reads CASSLFGNEQFF. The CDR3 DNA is TGCGCCAGCAGCCTCTTCGGGAATGAGCAGTTCTTC.

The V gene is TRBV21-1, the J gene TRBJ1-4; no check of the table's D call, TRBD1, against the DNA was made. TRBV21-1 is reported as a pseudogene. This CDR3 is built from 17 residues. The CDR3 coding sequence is TGTGCCAGCAGCAAAGTTCCGACAGCTTGGGGTAATGAAAAACTGTTTTTT. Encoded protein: CASSKVPTAWGNEKLFF.

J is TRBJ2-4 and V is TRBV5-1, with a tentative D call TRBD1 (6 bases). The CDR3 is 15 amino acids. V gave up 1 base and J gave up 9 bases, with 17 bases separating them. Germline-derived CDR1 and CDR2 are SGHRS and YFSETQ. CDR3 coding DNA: TGCGCCAGCAGCTTGTCGGGTCAGGGGTGGGTCATTCAGTACTTC. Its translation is CASSLSGQGWVIQYF.

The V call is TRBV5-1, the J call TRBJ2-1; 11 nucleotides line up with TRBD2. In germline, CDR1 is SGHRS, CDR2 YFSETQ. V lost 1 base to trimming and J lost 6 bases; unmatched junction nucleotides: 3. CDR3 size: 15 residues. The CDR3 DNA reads TGCGCCAGCAGCTTGCTAGCGGGGGGCGGCAATGAGCAGTTCTTC. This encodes CASSLLAGGGNEQFF. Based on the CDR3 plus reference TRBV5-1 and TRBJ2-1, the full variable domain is KAGVTQTPRYLIKTRGQQVTLSCSPISGHRSVSWYQQTPGQGLQFLFEYFSETQRNKGNFPGRFSGRQFSNSRSEMNVSTLELGDSALYLCASSLLAGGGNEQFFGPGTRLTVL.

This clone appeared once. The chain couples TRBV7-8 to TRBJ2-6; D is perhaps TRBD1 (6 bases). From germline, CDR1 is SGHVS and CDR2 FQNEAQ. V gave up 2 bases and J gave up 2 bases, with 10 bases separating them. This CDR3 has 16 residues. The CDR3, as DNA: TGTGCCAGCAGCTTACCTGGGGGCGCTGGGGCCAACGTCCTGACTTTC. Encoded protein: CASSLPGGAGANVLTF.

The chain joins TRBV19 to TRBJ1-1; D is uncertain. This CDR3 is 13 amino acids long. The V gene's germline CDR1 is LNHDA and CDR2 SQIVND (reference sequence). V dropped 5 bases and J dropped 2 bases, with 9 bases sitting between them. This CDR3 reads CASSLGSNTEAFF. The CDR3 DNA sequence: TGTGCCAGTAGTCTCGGATCAAACACTGAAGCTTTCTTT.

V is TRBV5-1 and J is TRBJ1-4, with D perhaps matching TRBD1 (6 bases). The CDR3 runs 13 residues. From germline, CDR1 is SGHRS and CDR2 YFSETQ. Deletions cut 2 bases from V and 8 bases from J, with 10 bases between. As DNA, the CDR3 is TGCGCCAGCAGCTTAGGACAGCCGGAAAAACTGTTTTTT. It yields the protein CASSLGQPEKLFF.

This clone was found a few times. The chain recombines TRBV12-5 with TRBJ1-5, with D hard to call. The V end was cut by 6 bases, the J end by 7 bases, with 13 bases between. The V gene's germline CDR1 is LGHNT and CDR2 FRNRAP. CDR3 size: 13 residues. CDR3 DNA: TGTGCTAGTGGCGCGGGGTCAGAACAGCCCCAGCATTTT. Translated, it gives CASGAGSEQPQHF.

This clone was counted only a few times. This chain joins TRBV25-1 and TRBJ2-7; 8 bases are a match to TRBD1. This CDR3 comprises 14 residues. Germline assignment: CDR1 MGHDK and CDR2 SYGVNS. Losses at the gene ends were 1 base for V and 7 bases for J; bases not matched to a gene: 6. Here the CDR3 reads CASSESLRGREQYF. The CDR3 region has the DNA TGTGCCAGCAGTGAATCCCTCAGGGGGCGGGAGCAGTACTTC.